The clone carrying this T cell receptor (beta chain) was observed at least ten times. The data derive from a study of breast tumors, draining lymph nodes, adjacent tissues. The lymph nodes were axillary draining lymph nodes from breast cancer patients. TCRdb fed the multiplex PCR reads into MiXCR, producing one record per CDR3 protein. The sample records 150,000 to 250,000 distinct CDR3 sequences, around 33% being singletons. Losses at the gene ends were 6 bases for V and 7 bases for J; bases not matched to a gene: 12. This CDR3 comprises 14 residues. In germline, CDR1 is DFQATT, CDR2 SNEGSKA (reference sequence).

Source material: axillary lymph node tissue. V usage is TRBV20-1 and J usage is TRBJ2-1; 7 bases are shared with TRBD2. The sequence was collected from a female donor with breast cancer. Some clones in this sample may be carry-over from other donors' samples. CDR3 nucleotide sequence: TGCAGTGCGACAGCGGGACCTGTGGGAAATGAGCAGTTCTTC. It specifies CSATAGPVGNEQFF.